This T cell receptor beta chain emerged from a study of T cell repertoires in cytomegalovirus infection (dated 2019 in TCRdb). Concerning the study at large: Recently identified HLA-C-restricted CMV epitopes, whose presentation resists viral immunomodulation, were targeted by peptide stimulations together with well-studied HLA-B-restricted epitopes. Donor HLA type was relevant to the analysis, because carriage of CMV infection together with the matching HLA type was indicated by public TCR beta signatures.

The CDR3 contains 12 residues, cysteine and phenylalanine counted. The DNA shown is the 36-base CDR3, in frame from base 1. According to the germline V gene (reference sequence), CDR1 reads SEHNR and CDR2 reads FQNEAQ. Germline trimming: 10 bases from V, 5 bases from J; junction bases outside gene matches: 7. The intended sense of this specimen's treatment or condition label: in vitro stimulation with specific CMV peptide epitopes to enrich CMV-specific T cells. The full study reports these points: The ex vivo response was dominated by HLA-C-restricted CMV-specific TCR beta clonotypes, which also provided the single most frequent clonotype in two of eight donors. In both this cohort and an independent cohort of 352 donors, the cumulative frequency of public TCR beta family members distinguished carriers of CMV infection plus the relevant HLA type.

The sample holds a few counts of this clonotype. The clone's antigen remains unknown. Base qualities are not at hand, and no much larger clone is one base apart. The listed sequencing device is Illumina HiSeq 1500. Clones were called with MiXCR by TCRdb after fastp trimmed the public reads at Q25, and only in-frame beta chains were retained. Each CDR3 protein appears once, grouped with its most common genes and DNA. The sample table holds about 220,000 distinct CDR3 sequences, of which around two fifths were seen once. The ten biggest clones cover about 60% of the sample. The sequence joins TRBV7-9 to TRBJ1-1; the central 7 bases match TRBD1. The receptor was derived from a human donor in good health (CMV status not recorded). Some clones in this sample may be carry-over from other donors' samples. Sequencing used CD8+ T cells from cultured PBMCs, obtained from culture after CMV antigen stimulation. The CDR3: CATTTGRTEAFF. The DNA is TGTGCCACGACGACAGGGCGGACTGAAGCTTTCTTT.